This TCR beta chain was captured by sequencing in a study of Ad26.COV2.S vaccination and SARS-CoV-2 variants. Across the whole study: Into the muscle, Ad26.COV2.S was dosed once or twice, 56 days apart.

Study-level points and caveats: Total T cell responses were possibly underestimated by TCR breadth and depth analyses.

The treatment was: roughly 18 received Ad26.COV2.S at low or high dose, single or two shots; 5 received placebo; per-sample allocation not given. Material that was analyzed had been drawn on day 63 after the first vaccine or placebo injection. Data came from immunoSEQ multiplex PCR; TCRdb stores just in-frame clones and leaves some out. The repertoire holds a few hundred thousand clones, with roughly 88% as singletons. The CDR3 covers 15 residues. The V end was cut by 4 bases, the J end by 5 bases, with 15 bases between. The germline CDR1 and CDR2 sequences are MGHRA and YSYEKL. In the case of this clone: Its antigen remains unidentified.

The receptor was derived from a person aged 18 to 59 who received the Ad26.COV2.S COVID-19 vaccine or a placebo. The chain joins TRBV4-1 to TRBJ2-1; tentatively, D is TRBD1 or TRBD2 (5 bases each). The material was peripheral blood, obtained in a trial of Ad26.COV2.S vaccine versus placebo. In DNA form, the CDR3 reads TGCGCCAGCAGCCTAAAGACCGGGGCTAACAATGAGCAGTTCTTC. Translated, it gives CASSLKTGANNEQFF.